This TCR beta chain appears in the sequencing data of a study of control samples from healthy donors and cancer patients. A single count supports this clone. V was trimmed by 2 bases and J by 7 bases, leaving 14 bases between them. There are 14 residues in the CDR3. Germline CDR1 is SQVTM and CDR2 is ANQGSEA. Repertoires were generated with immunoSEQ multiplex PCR, while TCRdb's copy carries only in-frame clones and drops some. This table holds 65,000 to 90,000 clones, around 87% found once. The sample was blood. The sequence was collected from a man in his fifties in good health. This sequence joins TRBV29-1 and TRBJ1-4; D is possibly TRBD1 (6 bases). DNA of the CDR3: TGCAGCGTTGAAACGACAGGTAGTAGTGAAAAACTGTTTTTT. Protein product: CSVETTGSSEKLFF.